This entry lists 25 T cell receptor beta chains sequenced from one sample in a study of CXCR3-negative and CXCR3-positive naive CD8 T cells. In preparing the TRB cDNA libraries, 5' RACE with UMI labels was used. TCRdb reprocessed the 5' RACE reads and stores each CDR3 protein as one record, lacking DNA. The specimen's table records about 56,000 distinct CDR3 sequences. The sequenced sample was memory CD8+ T cells from blood. These receptors all stem from a human donor in good health. Some clones in this sample may be carry-over from other donors' samples.

This chain uses TRBV12-3 or TRBV12-4 with TRBJ1-4; TCRdb picks TRBD1, but there is no DNA to check that call. The length of the CDR3 is 12 residues. CDR3: CASSPGWEKLFF.

The chain joins TRBV12-3 or TRBV12-4 to TRBJ2-1; absent DNA, TCRdb's TRBD1 call cannot be checked. The CDR3 totals 15 residues. The CDR3: CASSSAPSSYNEQFF.

The CDR3 is CASSSRSGEYNEQFF. The V gene is TRBV5-4, the J gene TRBJ2-1; absent DNA, TCRdb's TRBD1 call cannot be checked. This CDR3 has 15 amino acids. The germline V gene encodes CDR1 SGHNT and CDR2 YYREEE (reference sequence).

The V call is TRBV5-1, the J call TRBJ2-5; the D call from TCRdb, TRBD2, cannot be confirmed without DNA. The CDR3 sequence is 14 residues long. Germline CDR1 SGHRS, CDR2 YFSETQ. CDR3 loop: CASSLEGEEKTQYF. Combining the CDR3 with reference TRBV5-1 and TRBJ2-5 gives the whole variable domain KAGVTQTPRYLIKTRGQQVTLSCSPISGHRSVSWYQQTPGQGLQFLFEYFSETQRNKGNFPGRFSGRQFSNSRSEMNVSTLELGDSALYLCASSLEGEEKTQYFGPGTRLLVL.

This CDR3 is CASSVPAGEQYF. This rearrangement joins TRBV7-9 to TRBJ2-7; TCRdb returns TRBD1, unconfirmable since there is no DNA. The CDR3 has 12 residues. Germline CDR1 reads SEHNR; CDR2 reads FQNEAQ (reference sequence).

V gene TRBV7-9 combines with J gene TRBJ2-1. The CDR3 length is 12 residues. Germline V lookup: CDR1 SEHNR, CDR2 FQNEAQ (reference sequence). CDR3 protein: CASSYSYNEQFF. The variable domain in full, completed from reference TRBV7-9 and TRBJ2-1, reads DTGVSQNPRHKITKRGQNVTFRCDPISEHNRLYWYRQTLGQGPEFLTYFQNEAQLEKSRLLSDRFSAERPKGSFSTLEIQRTEQGDSAMYLCASSYSYNEQFFGPGTRLTVL.

According to its frequency, this clonotype is medium-sized (0.01 to 0.1%). The CDR3 spells CASSPRLAGDVDEQFF. The genes are TRBV4-3 and TRBJ2-1; TCRdb gives TRBD2 as the D gene, but with no DNA this cannot be confirmed. Germline V gene lookup returns CDR1 LGHNA and CDR2 YSLEER. This CDR3 contains 16 residues.

The chain has TRBV29-1 and TRBJ2-7; as DNA is missing, the TRBD1 call by TCRdb cannot be tested. There are 14 residues in the CDR3. Per germline, CDR1 SQVTM and CDR2 ANQGSEA. This CDR3 reads CSVVFPDRAYEQYF.

This sequence joins TRBV6-6 and TRBJ2-7; TCRdb proposes TRBD1, but this gene call is untestable without DNA. Germline lookup yields CDR1 MNHNY and CDR2 SVGAGI (reference sequence). CDR3 length: 12 amino acids. This CDR3 is CASRRDIHEQYF.

The chain combines TRBV6-5 with TRBJ1-5. CDR3 length: 14 amino acids. In germline, CDR1 is MNHEY, CDR2 SVGAGI. The CDR3 reads CASSYSTDYQPQHF.

V and J are TRBV3-1 and TRBJ1-2; the TCRdb D gene call, TRBD1, has no DNA to confirm it. The germline CDR1 and CDR2 sequences are LGHDT and YNNKEL (reference sequence). CDR3 length equals 14 residues. This chain's CDR3 is CASSHGTGGFGYTF.

This chain connects TRBV4-1 to TRBJ1-2; TCRdb lists TRBD1, though no DNA is available to test this call. The CDR3 has 14 residues. Germline CDR1 reads MGHRA; CDR2 reads YSYEKL. CDR3 amino acids: CASSQVGQGEGYTF.

This chain joins TRBV20-1 and TRBJ2-3; TCRdb returns TRBD2, unconfirmable since there is no DNA. CDR3 length equals 20 residues. Germline V gene lookup returns CDR1 DFQATT and CDR2 SNEGSKA (reference sequence). The CDR3 reads CSATSPGPTSGGVALVTQYF.

The chain links TRBV29-1 to TRBJ2-1; TCRdb lists TRBD2, though no DNA is available to test this call. The CDR3 sequence is 12 residues long. From germline, CDR1 is SQVTM and CDR2 ANQGSEA. This CDR3 is CSVDQGGYEQFF.

The chain uses TRBV5-1 and TRBJ1-2; TCRdb calls TRBD1, which cannot be checked without DNA. CDR3 length: 16 amino acids. Germline V CDR1 and CDR2: SGHRS, YFSETQ. CDR3 loop: CASSLGPLTGNYGYTF.

This CDR3 reads CASQDRVNEQYF. This rearrangement joins TRBV28 to TRBJ2-7; TCRdb indicates TRBD1, and absent DNA this call remains unverified. Germline V gene sequence: CDR1 MDHEN, CDR2 SYDVKM. This CDR3 has 12 amino acids.

The V gene is TRBV27, the J gene TRBJ1-1. CDR1 MNHEY and CDR2 SMNVEV come from the germline V gene (reference sequence). The CDR3 runs to 14 residues. Here the CDR3 reads CASSSGTANTEAFF.

The chain is built from TRBV7-6 and TRBJ2-1; TCRdb returns TRBD1, unconfirmable since there is no DNA. This CDR3 is built from 13 residues. Germline V gene data show CDR1 as SGHVS and CDR2 as FNYEAQ. The CDR3 protein is CASSGPGGNEQFF.

This chain uses TRBV7-8 with TRBJ2-5; TCRdb's D call, TRBD2, is unchecked because there is no DNA. Germline loops: CDR1 SGHVS, CDR2 FQNEAQ. The CDR3 length is 16 residues. Here the CDR3 reads CASSLAGTSLLVDQYF.

This sequence joins TRBV20-1 and TRBJ2-1; TCRdb designates TRBD2, a call that cannot be tested without DNA. The CDR3 totals 15 residues. Germline V gene sequence: CDR1 DFQATT, CDR2 SNEGSKA (reference sequence). The CDR3 loop reads CSARELAGEYNEQFF.

The chain carries TRBV13 and TRBJ1-1; no DNA is available, so the TRBD1 call from TCRdb remains unchecked. The CDR3 covers 13 residues. Germline V lookup: CDR1 PRHDT, CDR2 FYEKMQ (reference sequence). The CDR3 spells CASSGQTNTEAFF.

CDR3 protein: CASSSSGYEQYF. The rearrangement joins TRBV6-2 or TRBV6-3 to TRBJ2-7. This CDR3 region has 12 residues. CDR1 MNHEY and CDR2 SVGEGT come from the germline V gene.

This chain links TRBV29-1 with TRBJ2-7; there is no DNA to check the TCRdb D call of TRBD2. The length of the CDR3 is 14 residues. Germline CDR1 is SQVTM and CDR2 is ANQGSEA. The CDR3 reads CSVGGAGQSYEQYF.

The CDR3 reads CASSTGTEAFF. The rearrangement joins TRBV27 to TRBJ1-1; TCRdb reports TRBD1, a call that lacks DNA to check it against. The CDR3 totals 11 residues. The germline gives CDR1 MNHEY, CDR2 SMNVEV (reference sequence).

The CDR3 reads CNVGLAEGPDTQYF. This chain connects TRBV29-1 to TRBJ2-3; TCRdb's D call, TRBD2, is unchecked because there is no DNA. Germline CDR1 SQVTM, CDR2 ANQGSEA. The CDR3 totals 14 residues.